The entry that follows covers one TCR beta chain sequence. Its antigen is still unknown. The authors ran a second PCR of roughly 7 to 11 cycles using a sample-barcoded 5' primer and a J-beta primer mix. TCRdb re-called the 5' RACE reads with MiXCR, one entry per CDR3 protein. The profile shows more than 500,000 distinct CDR3 sequences, about 25% of them singletons. The sample originates from a study of blood T cells in healthy people across ages. General observations from the study: More naive CD4+ cells and higher diversity were found in long-lived than in aged donors. Estimates drawn from one million T cells were deemed to understate diversity.

Germline CDR1 MNHEY, CDR2 SVGAGI. The CDR3 has 12 residues. Trimming stripped 6 bases from V and 9 bases from J, with 12 bases between. These same records also appear under a second study, on T cells of mothers and their children. That work states: M1S, a second-PCR primer, added sample barcodes and 2-4 random nucleotides. Over 8.5 million reads per mother and around 3 million per child were obtained.

This TCR derives from a boy aged 2 to 10 in good health. The chain combines TRBV6-5 with TRBJ2-1; no clear D. Input material: blood. The CDR3 protein is CASRQPGGEQFF. CDR3 sequence (DNA): TGTGCCAGCAGGCAACCGGGTGGTGAGCAGTTCTTC.